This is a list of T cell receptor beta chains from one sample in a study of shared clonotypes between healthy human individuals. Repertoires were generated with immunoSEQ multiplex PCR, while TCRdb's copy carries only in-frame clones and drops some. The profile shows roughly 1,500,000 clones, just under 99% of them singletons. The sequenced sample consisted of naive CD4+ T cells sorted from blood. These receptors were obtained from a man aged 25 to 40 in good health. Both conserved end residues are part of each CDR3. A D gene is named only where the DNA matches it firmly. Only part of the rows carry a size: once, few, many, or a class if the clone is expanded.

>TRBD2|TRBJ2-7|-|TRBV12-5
TGTGCTAGTGCTCACGGGGGGGAGCAGTACTTC
CASAHGGEQYF
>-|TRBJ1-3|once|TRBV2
TGTGCCAGCAGCGGCCTCCCAGGGGACTCTGGAAACACCATATATTTT
CASSGLPGDSGNTIYF
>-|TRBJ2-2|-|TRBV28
TGTGCCAGCAGCTCGGGGGGCTGGGACAGCGACACCGGGGAGCTGTTTTTT
CASSSGGWDSDTGELFF
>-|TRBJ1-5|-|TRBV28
TGTGCCAGCAGTGGGAATCAGCCCCAGCATTTT
CASSGNQPQHF
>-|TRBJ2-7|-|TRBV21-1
TGTGCCAGCAGCAAACACGGGGAGGGTAGCGACGAGCAGTACTTC
CASSKHGEGSDEQYF
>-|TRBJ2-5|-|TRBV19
TGTGCCAGTAGTAAACGCGAGGTTTGGGAGACCCAGTACTTC
CASSKREVWETQYF
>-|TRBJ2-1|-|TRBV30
TGTGCCTGGAGTGTCTCGGGAGTGTCCTACAATGAGCAGTTCTTC
CAWSVSGVSYNEQFF
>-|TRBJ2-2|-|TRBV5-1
TGCGCCAGCAGTCCACGCCCTGGGAGGAACACCGGGGAGCTGTTTTTT
CASSPRPGRNTGELFF
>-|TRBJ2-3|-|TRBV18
TGTGCCAGCTCACCATTGGGGCCCCCGGACACAGATACGCAGTATTTT
CASSPLGPPDTDTQYF
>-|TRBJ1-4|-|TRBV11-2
TGTGCCAGCAGCTTCGAGACAACTAATGAAAAACTGTTTTTT
CASSFETTNEKLFF
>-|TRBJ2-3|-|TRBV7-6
TGTGCCAGCAGCCTTAGTCGACGGGGCCCTCCCCGCACAGATACGCAGTATTTT
CASSLSRRGPPRTDTQYF
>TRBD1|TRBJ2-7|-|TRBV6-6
TGTGCCAGCACCAACAGGGGGAGCAACCACGAGCAGTACTTC
CASTNRGSNHEQYF
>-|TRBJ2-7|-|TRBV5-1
TGCGCCAGCAGCTCGGAGGCTCCCTCGGTAGGCTACGAGCAGTACTTC
CASSSEAPSVGYEQYF
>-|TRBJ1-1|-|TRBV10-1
TGCGCCAGCAGTGACCAGGCGGGACAAGAAGCTTTCTTT
CASSDQAGQEAFF
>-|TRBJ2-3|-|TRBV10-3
TGTGCCATCAGTGAGGGGAGGGGGAGAACAGATGTTACGCAGTATTTT
CAISEGRGRTDVTQYF
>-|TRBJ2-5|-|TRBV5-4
TGTGCAGCACGGAGCCCCGGACAAGAGACCCAGTACTTC
CAARSPGQETQYF
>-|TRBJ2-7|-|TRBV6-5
TGTGCCAGCAGGCCCGGAAATCTCGCCTACGAGCAGTACTTC
CASRPGNLAYEQYF
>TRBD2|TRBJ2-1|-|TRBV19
TGTGCCAGTAATACCCTGGGGACTAGCGGGACGAATGAGCAGTTCTTC
CASNTLGTSGTNEQFF
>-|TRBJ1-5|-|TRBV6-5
TGTGCCAGCAGCCTCATAAGCGGGGATCAGCCCCAGCATTTT
CASSLISGDQPQHF
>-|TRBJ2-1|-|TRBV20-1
TGCAGTGCTAGCACAGGGACTGAGCAGTTCTTC
CSASTGTEQFF
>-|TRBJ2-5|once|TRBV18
TGTGCCAGCTCACTAGGACAGGGAGGGGAGACCCAGTACTTC
CASSLGQGGETQYF
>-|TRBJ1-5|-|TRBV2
TGTGCCAGCAGTGAAGGGGCAGGTCGGCAGCCCCAGCATTTT
CASSEGAGRQPQHF
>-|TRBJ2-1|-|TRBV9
TGTGCCAGCAGCGTCGGGCAGGGCAGCATAAATGAGCAGTTCTTC
CASSVGQGSINEQFF
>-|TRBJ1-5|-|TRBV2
TGTGCCAGCAGTCCGCGACGGGCACAGAGCAATCAGCCCCAGCATTTT
CASSPRRAQSNQPQHF
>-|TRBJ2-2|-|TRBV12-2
TGTGCAAGTCGCTTCATGCAGGGGGCAGAGGCCGGGGAGCTGTTTTTT
CASRFMQGAEAGELFF
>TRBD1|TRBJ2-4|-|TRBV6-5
TGTGCCAGCAGTTACCACGACAGGGCTAACATTCAGTACTTC
CASSYHDRANIQYF
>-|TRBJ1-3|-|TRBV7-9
TGTGCCAGCAGCTTAAGTGGAGGGGGAGGAAACACCATATATTTT
CASSLSGGGGNTIYF
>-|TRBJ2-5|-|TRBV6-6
TGTGCCAGCAGTAGCCCTTCACGAAAGACCCAGTACTTC
CASSSPSRKTQYF
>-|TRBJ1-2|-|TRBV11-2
TGTGCCAGCAGCTTAGGGACGGGCTATGGCTACACCTTC
CASSLGTGYGYTF
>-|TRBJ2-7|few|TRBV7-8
TGTGCCAGCAGCTTAGTAGCGGAGGCCTACGAGCAGTACTTC
CASSLVAEAYEQYF
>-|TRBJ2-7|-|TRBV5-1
TGCGCCAGCAGCTTGGGCAACTACGAGCAGTACTTC
CASSLGNYEQYF
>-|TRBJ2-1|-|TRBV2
TGTGCCAGCGGGGTTGAGCAGTTCTTC
CASGVEQFF
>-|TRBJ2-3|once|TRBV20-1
TGCAGTGCCGGGGAGGCGGATACGCAGTATTTT
CSAGEADTQYF
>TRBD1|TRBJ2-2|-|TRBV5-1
TGCGCCAGCAGAAATCCGGGACAGGAGACCGGGGAGCTGTTTTTT
CASRNPGQETGELFF
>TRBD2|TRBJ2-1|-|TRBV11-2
TGTGCCAGCAGCTTAGTCCACGTCGGGGGGAATGAGCAGTTCTTC
CASSLVHVGGNEQFF
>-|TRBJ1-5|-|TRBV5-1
TGCGCCAGCAGCTTGGCCCCTCAGGGAATCGGGGAGCCCCAGCATTTT
CASSLAPQGIGEPQHF
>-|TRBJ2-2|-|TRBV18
TGTGCCAGCTCCGACTTGCCGAACACCGGGGAGCTGTTTTTT
CASSDLPNTGELFF
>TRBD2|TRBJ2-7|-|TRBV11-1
TGTGCCAGCAGTCCTTCCGGGACTAGCGAGGCCTACGAGCAGTACTTC
CASSPSGTSEAYEQYF
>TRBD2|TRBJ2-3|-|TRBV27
TGTGCCAGCAGTTTAACAGCGGGAGCCGATACGCAGTATTTT
CASSLTAGADTQYF
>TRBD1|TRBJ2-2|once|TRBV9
TGTGCCAGCAGCGTGAGGGGACAGGGGACCGGGGAGCTGTTTTTT
CASSVRGQGTGELFF
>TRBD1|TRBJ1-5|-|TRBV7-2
TGTGCCAGCAGCCCTGACAGGGTACAGCCCCAGCATTTT
CASSPDRVQPQHF
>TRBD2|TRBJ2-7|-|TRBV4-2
TGTGCCAGCAGCCAAGAGGGTACTAGCGGGAACTACGAGCAGTACTTC
CASSQEGTSGNYEQYF
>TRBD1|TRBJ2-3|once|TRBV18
TGTGCCAGCTCCCCCCGGGACAGGGGATATAGTACGCAGTATTTT
CASSPRDRGYSTQYF
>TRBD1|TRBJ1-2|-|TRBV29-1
TGCAGCGTTAAGGGGGGACAGGAACAATATGGCTACACCTTC
CSVKGGQEQYGYTF
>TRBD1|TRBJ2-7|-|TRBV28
TGTGCCAGCAGAGATTCCGGGACAGTCTCCTACGAGCAGTACTTC
CASRDSGTVSYEQYF